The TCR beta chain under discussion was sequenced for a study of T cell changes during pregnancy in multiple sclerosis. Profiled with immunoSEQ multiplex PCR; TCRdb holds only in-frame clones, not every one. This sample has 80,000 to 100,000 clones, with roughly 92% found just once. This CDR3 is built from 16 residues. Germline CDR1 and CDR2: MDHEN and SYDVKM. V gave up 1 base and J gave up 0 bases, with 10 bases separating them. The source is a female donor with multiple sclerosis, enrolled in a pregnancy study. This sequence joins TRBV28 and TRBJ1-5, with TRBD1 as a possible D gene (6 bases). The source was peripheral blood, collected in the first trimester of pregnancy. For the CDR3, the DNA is TGTGCCAGCAGTTTATTCCTACAGGGTAGCAATCAGCCCCAGCATTTT. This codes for CASSLFLQGSNQPQHF.